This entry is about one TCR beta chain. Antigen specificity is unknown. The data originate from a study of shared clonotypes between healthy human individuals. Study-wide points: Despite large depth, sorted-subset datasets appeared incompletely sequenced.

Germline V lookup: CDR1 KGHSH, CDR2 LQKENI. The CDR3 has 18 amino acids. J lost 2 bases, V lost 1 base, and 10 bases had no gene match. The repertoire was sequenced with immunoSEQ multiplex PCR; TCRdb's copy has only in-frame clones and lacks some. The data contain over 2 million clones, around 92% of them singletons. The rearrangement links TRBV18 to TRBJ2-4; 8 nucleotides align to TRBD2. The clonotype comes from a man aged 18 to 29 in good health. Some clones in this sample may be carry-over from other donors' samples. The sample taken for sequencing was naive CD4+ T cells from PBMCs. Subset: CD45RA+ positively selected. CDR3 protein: CASSPLAGPVFTKNIQYF. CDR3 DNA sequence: TGTGCCAGCTCACCACTAGCGGGACCAGTTTTTACCAAAAACATTCAGTACTTC.